These 29 T cell receptor beta chains came from one sample sequenced in a study of shared clonotypes between healthy human individuals. Sequencing was performed with immunoSEQ multiplex PCR; in TCRdb, only in-frame clones are kept and a portion is missing. The repertoire includes 500,000 to 650,000 clones, around 80% of them detected once, and around 13% sits in the top ten. The sample comprised PBMCs. The receptors derive from a woman aged 40 to 55 in good health. Some clones in this sample may be carry-over from other donors' samples.

The CDR3 sequence is CASSAGVNTEAFF. In DNA, the CDR3 is TGTGCCAGCAGCGCAGGGGTTAACACTGAAGCTTTCTTT. The chain has TRBV9 and TRBJ1-1; TRBD1 might be the D (6 bases). Trimming took 3 bases from V and 2 from J, leaving 8 bases between them. The CDR3 runs 13 residues. Germline V gene lookup returns CDR1 SGDLS and CDR2 YYNGEE.

The chain carries TRBV2 and TRBJ1-2, with D possibly TRBD1 on 5 matching bases. CDR1 and CDR2 (germline): SNHLY, FYNNEI. Between the trimmed V and J ends, which lost 11 bases and 4 bases, there was a span of 11 bases. The CDR3 has 11 amino acids. CDR3 DNA: TGTGCCGGGGGGACCGGCTATGGCTACACCTTC. It specifies CAGGTGYGYTF.

This chain joins TRBV18 and TRBJ2-1, with 8 positions matching TRBD2. This CDR3 contains 13 residues. V lost 4 bases to trimming and J lost 15 bases; unmatched junction nucleotides: 11. Germline CDR1 is KGHSH and CDR2 is LQKENI. The DNA of the CDR3 is TGTGCCAGCTCACGAGCGGGAGAGGTACTAGGGTTCTTC. As protein: CASSRAGEVLGFF.

The chain recombines TRBV4-2 with TRBJ2-2; no clear D. The germline V gene has CDR1 LGHNA and CDR2 YNFKEQ. V was cut by 0 bases and J by 7 bases, with 6 bases left in between. CDR3 length: 13 residues. The CDR3, as DNA: TGTGCCAGCAGCCAAGAGCGAGACGGGGAGCTGTTTTTT. Its protein product is CASSQERDGELFF.

The V gene is TRBV5-1, the J gene TRBJ2-7; 13 bases agree with TRBD2. The J segment lost 5 bases and the V segment lost 5 bases, leaving 16 bases of the junction unmatched. This CDR3 region has 18 residues. Germline values: CDR1 SGHRS, CDR2 YFSETQ. CDR3 region: CASRRGTSGTSFWDEQYF. CDR3 coding DNA: TGCGCCAGCAGACGGGGGACTAGCGGGACGTCATTCTGGGACGAGCAGTACTTC.

V and J are TRBV7-2 and TRBJ1-1, with 9 bases matching TRBD1. CDR3 length equals 19 residues. The V and J ends lost 5 bases and 2 bases, in that order; junction bases with no gene match: 18. Germline loops: CDR1 SGHTA, CDR2 FQGNSA. CDR3 DNA sequence: TGTGCCAGCAGCCCCCAGAACAGGGGGCGTTTTAGGGTCAACACTGAAGCTTTCTTT. Its translation: CASSPQNRGRFRVNTEAFF.

The V and J genes are TRBV30 and TRBJ2-5; D not resolved. Trimming took off 0 bases at V and 1 base at J, with 6 bases between the two ends. Per the germline V gene, CDR1 is GTSNPN and CDR2 is SVGIG (reference sequence). CDR3 size: 13 residues. The CDR3 DNA sequence: TGTGCCTGGAGTGTCGGCTCCCAAGAGACCCAGTACTTC. This sequence encodes CAWSVGSQETQYF.

This clone was counted many times. This chain links TRBV19 with TRBJ2-7; TRBD2 aligns across 12 bases. V shed 6 bases and J 3 bases; nucleotides not matched to a gene: 18. Germline values: CDR1 LNHDA, CDR2 SQIVND (reference sequence). This CDR3 has 19 amino acids. Here the CDR3 DNA reads TGTGCCAGTAGCCGCTACGGGCTAGCGGGAGGGTCCTCCGACTACGAGCAGTACTTC. This gives the protein CASSRYGLAGGSSDYEQYF.

V and J are TRBV28 and TRBJ2-3, with a possible D match to TRBD1 (6 bases). With 5 bases removed from V and 0 bases from J, the gap between germline ends came to 9 bases. The CDR3 runs to 14 residues. CDR1 is MDHEN and CDR2 is SYDVKM in the germline V gene. This CDR3 reads CASSTRGSTDTQYF. For the CDR3, the DNA is TGTGCCAGCAGTACCAGGGGCAGCACAGATACGCAGTATTTT.

The count of this clone is one. The chain combines TRBV27 with TRBJ2-7, with 8 bases that match TRBD1. This CDR3 comprises 16 residues. Losses at the gene ends were 5 bases for V and 1 base for J; bases not matched to a gene: 10. CDR1 is MNHEY, CDR2 SMNVEV, per germline (reference sequence). The CDR3 region has the DNA TGTGCCAGCAGTCCCCTGGGACAGGCCTTGTCCTACGAGCAGTACTTC. Encoded protein: CASSPLGQALSYEQYF.

About this clone: A read error is likely, as this CDR3 ends without the conserved phenylalanine or tryptophan. The limits of the CDR3 on the DNA are not certain, so only TCRdb's listed CDR3 is given. V is TRBV29-1 and J is TRBJ1-1. The germline V gene has CDR1 SQVTM and CDR2 ANQGSEA. Including both end residues, the CDR3 is 14 amino acids long. The CDR3 spells CSVVLTRGGIEAFS.

This chain links TRBV7-2 with TRBJ2-4; TRBD1 aligns across 7 bases. V lost 2 bases and J lost 4; bases outside the gene matches: 8. The CDR3 spans 16 residues. Germline V gives CDR1 SGHTA, CDR2 FQGNSA. Here the CDR3 reads CASSLPLGTEKNIQYF. The DNA for the CDR3 is TGTGCCAGCAGCTTACCCCTTGGGACAGAGAAAAACATTCAGTACTTC.

The rearrangement links TRBV27 to TRBJ1-1, with 11 bases fitting TRBD1. Germline V gene lookup returns CDR1 MNHEY and CDR2 SMNVEV (reference sequence). V was clipped by 3 bases and J by 7 bases; unmatched bases: 1. The CDR3 consists of 13 residues. Here the CDR3 reads CASSFGTGGEAFF. The CDR3 DNA reads TGTGCCAGCAGTTTCGGGACAGGGGGTGAAGCTTTCTTT.

The V call is TRBV7-9, the J call TRBJ2-1, with 10 nucleotides matching TRBD2. Germline-derived CDR1 and CDR2 are SEHNR and FQNEAQ (reference sequence). Trimming removed 4 bases from V and 0 bases from J; junction bases left unmatched: 9. The CDR3 sequence is 18 residues long. In nucleotides, the CDR3 is TGTGCCAGCAGCTCATCGGGACTAGCGTTTAGCTCCTACAATGAGCAGTTCTTC. Residues: CASSSSGLAFSSYNEQFF.

J is TRBJ2-5 and V is TRBV7-2; D is undetermined. Trimming removed 2 bases at V and 4 bases at J, with 8 bases between. CDR1 is SGHTA, CDR2 FQGNSA, per germline. The CDR3 consists of 13 residues. This CDR3 is CASSLPPRETQYF. CDR3 DNA: TGTGCCAGCAGCTTACCCCCTCGAGAGACCCAGTACTTC.

This rearrangement joins TRBV9 to TRBJ2-2; D unresolved. The CDR3 spans 14 residues. Germline V gives CDR1 SGDLS, CDR2 YYNGEE. V gave up 0 bases and J gave up 3 bases, with 6 bases separating them. CDR3 in amino acids: CASSVAVDTGELFF. CDR3 DNA sequence: TGTGCCAGCAGCGTAGCTGTGGACACCGGGGAGCTGTTTTTT.

This chain connects TRBV11-2 to TRBJ2-7; D is possibly TRBD1 (5 bases). V was trimmed by 1 base and J by 5 bases, leaving 15 bases between them. The CDR3 has 15 residues. Germline V gives CDR1 SGHAT, CDR2 FQNNGV. The CDR3 region is CASSLAVSGLNEQYF. The CDR3 region has the DNA TGTGCCAGCAGCTTAGCTGTTTCAGGGTTGAACGAGCAGTACTTC.

This clone was counted only a few times. This chain links TRBV6-1 with TRBJ1-2; D unresolved. CDR3 length: 13 amino acids. V lost 5 bases to trimming and J lost 8 bases, with 15 bases between them. The germline gives CDR1 MNHNS, CDR2 SASEGT. The DNA for the CDR3 is TGTGCCAGCAGTCCTACAGAAAGGGAGGGCTACACCTTC. The encoded protein is CASSPTEREGYTF.

CDR3 nucleotides: TGTGCCAGCTCCCAAAGGAGGGGGGCCGTGCGGGATACGCAGTATTTT. It codes for CASSQRRGAVRDTQYF. This chain links TRBV18 with TRBJ2-3; D may match TRBD1 or TRBD2 (6 bases each). The CDR3 totals 16 residues. V lost 6 bases and J lost 6, with 22 bases in between. The germline V gene encodes CDR1 KGHSH and CDR2 LQKENI.

The V gene is TRBV2, the J gene TRBJ2-5; D might be TRBD2 (6 bases). The CDR3 covers 12 residues. Germline V gene lookup returns CDR1 SNHLY and CDR2 FYNNEI. The V gene lost 6 bases and the J gene lost 5 bases, with 10 bases spanning the gap. The CDR3: CASRLAGETQYF. The CDR3 DNA reads as TGTGCCAGCAGACTAGCCGGCGAGACCCAGTACTTC.

This chain uses TRBV27 with TRBJ1-2, with TRBD1 matching 12 bases. Germline V lookup: CDR1 MNHEY, CDR2 SMNVEV (reference sequence). After removal of 6 bases from V and 1 base from J, the junction contained 9 bases not matched to a gene. The CDR3 runs to 17 residues. CDR3: CASSTPGQGAFNYGYTF. CDR3 in DNA: TGTGCCAGCAGCACCCCGGGACAGGGGGCATTTAACTATGGCTACACCTTC.

This chain links TRBV20-1 with TRBJ2-7, with 7 bases that match TRBD1. This CDR3 region has 11 residues. Looked up from germline, CDR1 is DFQATT and CDR2 is SNEGSKA (reference sequence). The trim removed 7 bases at V and 4 bases at J, leaving 4 bases unmatched. The DNA of the CDR3 is TGCAGTGTCTCGGACAGGTACGAGCAGTACTTC. Its protein product is CSVSDRYEQYF.

This rearrangement joins TRBV5-1 to TRBJ2-3; either TRBD1 or TRBD2 may fit D (5 bases each). V dropped 3 bases and J dropped 2 bases, with 13 bases sitting between them. From germline, CDR1 is SGHRS and CDR2 YFSETQ. CDR3 length: 15 amino acids. CDR3 nucleotides: TGCGCCAGCAGCTCTGATGGGGGAACCACAGATACGCAGTATTTT. This translates into CASSSDGGTTDTQYF.

This clone showed up just a few times. This rearrangement joins TRBV7-2 to TRBJ1-5, with a possible D match to TRBD1 (5 bases). Trimming removed 5 bases from V and 11 bases from J, with 22 bases in between. The CDR3 consists of 15 residues. Germline-derived CDR1 and CDR2 are SGHTA and FQGNSA. As DNA, the CDR3 is TGTGCCAGCAGCCTAGGGACCTCCGAGGGCAGGGCCCAGCATTTT. Protein: CASSLGTSEGRAQHF.

With regard to this clone: With a far larger clone one base away, a read error is the likely cause. This same CDR3 is encoded by further DNA sequences in the sample. The chain couples TRBV29-1 to TRBJ1-2, with D hard to call. V was cut by 1 base and J by 0 bases, with 9 bases left in between. Germline CDR1 SQVTM, CDR2 ANQGSEA. This CDR3 comprises 14 residues. The CDR3 loop is CSVEGVGTNYGYTF. The CDR3 coding sequence is TGCAGCGTTGAAGGCGTAGGGACTAACTATGGCTACACCTTC.

This chain joins TRBV6-5 and TRBJ1-1; D is possibly TRBD1 (5 bases). Trimming took off 6 bases at V and 0 bases at J, with 14 bases between the two ends. The CDR3 runs to 15 residues. CDR1 and CDR2 (germline): MNHEY, SVGAGI. The CDR3 DNA sequence: TGTGCCAGCAGGGACACAAGGTCCTTGAACACTGAAGCTTTCTTT. It specifies CASRDTRSLNTEAFF.

This clone was found once. The chain has TRBV30 and TRBJ2-3, with 11 nucleotides matching TRBD2. CDR3 length: 13 residues. CDR1 and CDR2 from the germline V gene are GTSNPN and SVGIG (reference sequence). Trimming cost V 8 bases and J 4 bases; bases outside gene matches: 5. For the CDR3, the DNA is TGTGCCGGATCTAGCGGGAGGTCAGATACGCAGTATTTT. As protein: CAGSSGRSDTQYF.

The chain recombines TRBV15 with TRBJ2-5; 7 positions agree with TRBD2. CDR3 size: 15 residues. Germline assignment: CDR1 LNHNV and CDR2 YYDKDF (reference sequence). The V gene end was trimmed by 5 bases and the J gene end by 1 base; junction bases not matched to a gene: 7. The CDR3 region is CATSQGAGVQETQYF. DNA of the CDR3: TGTGCCACCAGCCAGGGTGCGGGAGTCCAAGAGACCCAGTACTTC.

Worth noting for this clone: Germline is not matched at one junction end, which may reflect a read error. The chain recombines TRBV7-7 with TRBJ2-2, with TRBD2 matching 8 bases. Looked up from germline, CDR1 is SSHAT and CDR2 is FNYEAQ (reference sequence). The CDR3 extends over 16 amino acids. In DNA form, the CDR3 reads TGTGCTAGCAGCCGCGGACTAGCTCAAAACACCGGGGAGCTGTTTTTT. Translation gives CASSRGLAQNTGELFF.